The T cell receptor beta chain described here comes from a study of T cells in Graves' hyperthyroidism and ophthalmopathy (dated by TCRdb to the late 2010s). For the wider study: Peripheral blood samples were taken at the time of initial diagnosis, prior to any treatment. To identify distinguishing TCR V-J signatures, a discovery cohort of 90 to 100 patients was used, comprising 43 with Graves' ophthalmopathy and 57 with stable Graves' hyperthyroidism. An independent validation cohort of under 20 hyperthyroidism patients and 17 patients who later progressed to ophthalmopathy tested prospective prediction of ophthalmopathy. The roughly 94 discovery patients were randomly split 7:3 into training and test sets. Thyroid tissue and blood T-cell repertoires from about six Graves' hyperthyroidism patients were also compared in the study. Once sampling was done, hyperthyroidism patients were given methimazole at a starting dose of 30 mg daily, whereas ophthalmopathy patients were given high-dose intravenous methylprednisolone. The paper describes TCR Vbeta CDR3 sequencing of fewer than 150 peripheral blood samples, made up of 40 to 45 ophthalmopathy patients, 70 to 80 hyperthyroidism patients and 17 progressor patients.

This clonotype was found a few times. This clone's antigen is unknown. Per-base qualities were not stored, and no clone one base away is much larger. On the study overall, not on this receptor specifically: No statistical method was used to set the sample size in advance, and investigators knew the group allocation. Most expanded thyroid clonotypes (frequency above 0.001) were also found in blood, which suggests that blood repertoires may mirror thyroid immune responses. A 13 V-J signature model separated ophthalmopathy from stable hyperthyroidism, with approximately 86% sensitivity and about 81% specificity in cross-validation and 80%/75% in testing. During validation, the model predicted progression to ophthalmopathy a median of about 6.5 months ahead of onset, with around 70% sensitivity and around 72% specificity.

The hyperthyroidism patients were between 18 and 65 years old and newly diagnosed, with a disease duration of less than 2 months. The study excluded patients with uncontrolled infections, other autoimmune diseases, pregnancy or lactation. Diagnoses relied on clinical symptoms, serum thyroxine and TRAb, thyroid ultrasound and orbital computed tomography. Blood from progressor patients was drawn when they were first diagnosed with hyperthyroidism, before any ophthalmopathy symptoms appeared. PBMCs were isolated from approximately 10 ml of fresh peripheral blood by Ficoll-Paque density gradient centrifugation. Progressor patients were first diagnosed with Graves' hyperthyroidism and then developed ophthalmopathy during follow-up. Trizol reagent was used to extract total RNA, and RNA quality was then checked on an Agilent 2100 Bioanalyzer. The CDR3 covers 17 residues, taking in both the cysteine and the phenylalanine. Here the CDR3 DNA is all that survives: 51 bases in frame from base 1. Germline trimming: 3 bases from V, 1 base from J; junction bases outside gene matches: 12. CDR1 and CDR2 were assigned from the germline V gene as SGDLS and YYNGEE.

Amplification of TCR beta CDR3 regions was carried out from RNA transcripts. A first-round RT-PCR of the TCR CDR3 used the HTBI primer set with the Qiagen OneStep RT-PCR kit. A second multiplex PCR round built the libraries, followed by size selection and purification. Sequencing of the libraries was done on an Illumina HiSeq2000 using paired-end 100 bp reads. The study's own analysis went as follows. SOAPnuke was used to process the raw data, with reads discarded if the reads contained adapters or uncalled bases, had a mean Phred below 15, or lacked an exact constant-primer or identifier match. High-quality paired reads were merged using COPE v1.2.5, and each unique nucleotide sequence was defined as a clonotype. MiTCR v1.1 was used to align the clonotypes against IMGT TRBV, TRBD and TRBJ reference segments. Only V-J combinations with frequency above 0.0001, covering about 99% of repertoires, were analysed. The TCS score was defined as the ratio of F50 (clonal expansion) to E x V (chaos), calculated using BLOSUM62-based TCRdist between CDR3 peptides within each V-J. Welch's t-statistics and random forest reduced 500 to 550 V-J features to 13, which were used in a naive Bayes classifier (R e1071). The raw public data were reprocessed by TCRdb itself: fastp quality trimming at Q25, MiXCR clonotype calling, in-frame beta chains only. Rows matching on CDR3 protein sequence are summarized as one entry with the most common DNA and genes. The V and J calls come from TCRdb's annotation, not from the publication. The sample profile shows roughly 380,000 distinct CDR3 sequences; approximately 13% of them were found once. The ten largest clones add up to 20% of the sample.

The material sequenced was blood. The chain employs TRBV9 and TRBJ2-5; the central 7 bases match TRBD1. This receptor was identified in a young man with Graves' hyperthyroidism that later progressed to Graves' ophthalmopathy. The sequence in DNA is TGTGCCAGCAGCGCTGAGACAGGGAGAAGGGGCCAAGAGACCCAGTACTTC. Translated, this gives CASSAETGRRGQETQYF.